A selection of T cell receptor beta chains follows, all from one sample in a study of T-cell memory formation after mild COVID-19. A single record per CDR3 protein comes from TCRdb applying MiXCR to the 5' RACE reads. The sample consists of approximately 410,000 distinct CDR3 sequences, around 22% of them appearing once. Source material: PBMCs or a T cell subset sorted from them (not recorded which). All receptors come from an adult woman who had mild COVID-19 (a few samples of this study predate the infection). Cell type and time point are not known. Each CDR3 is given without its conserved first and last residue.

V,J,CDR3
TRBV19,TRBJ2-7,ASSGGTALEQY
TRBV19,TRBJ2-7,ASSDPGLANSYEQY
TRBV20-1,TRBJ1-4,SATGPSQEKLF
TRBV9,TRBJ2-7,ASSAGTGTYEQY
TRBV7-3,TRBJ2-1,ASSFLTQEQF
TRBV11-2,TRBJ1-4,ASSLGRGGEKLF
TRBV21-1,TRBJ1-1,ASSSGDGKAEAF
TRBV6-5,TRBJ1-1,ASSYIRQGRPEAF
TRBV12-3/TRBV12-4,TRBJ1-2,ASSLELSWTGYGYT
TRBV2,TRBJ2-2,AKSLQLAGELF
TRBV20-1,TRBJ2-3,SARGRFTDTQY
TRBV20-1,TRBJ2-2,SARDRGGTGELF
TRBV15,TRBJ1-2,ATSRVLPGGYDGYT
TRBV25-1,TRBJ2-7,ASRLPVRYEQY
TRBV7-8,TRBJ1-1,ASSLVTGGVNTEAF
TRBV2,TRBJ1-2,ASSAAGGNYGYT
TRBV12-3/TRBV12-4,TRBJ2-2,ASSFPNLAGGTGELF
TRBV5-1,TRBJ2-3,ASSLGDWGRDTQY
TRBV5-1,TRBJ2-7,ASTLGYRGKDYDEQY
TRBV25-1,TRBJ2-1,ASGITGHEQF
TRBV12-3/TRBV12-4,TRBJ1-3,ASSPGLRGNTIY
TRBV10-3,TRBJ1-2,AISGRQNYGYT
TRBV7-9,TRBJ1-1,ASSLVGFTAF
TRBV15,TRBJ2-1,ATSLWGQGIDSEQF
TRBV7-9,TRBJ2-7,ASSIGQYEQY
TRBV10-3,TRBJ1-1,AISSTVSNTEAF
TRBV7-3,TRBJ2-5,ASSPSSGGQETQY
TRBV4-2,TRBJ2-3,ASSELISGSRTDTQY
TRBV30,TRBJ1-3,AWSPGAGNTIY
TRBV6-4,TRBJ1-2,ASSDSNRGDNYGYT
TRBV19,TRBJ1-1,ASTQAGGNTEAF
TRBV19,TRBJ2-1,ASSIYLNGENEQF
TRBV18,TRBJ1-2,ASSRGTPYGYT
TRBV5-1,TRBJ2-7,ASSLEAGIREQY
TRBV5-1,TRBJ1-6,ASSLGGGSSYNSPLH
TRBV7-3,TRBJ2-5,ASSFAPSPETQY
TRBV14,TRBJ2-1,ASSPRLDVYNEQF
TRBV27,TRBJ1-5,ASSTLQNQPQH
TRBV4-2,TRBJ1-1,ASSQRAGSLNTEAF
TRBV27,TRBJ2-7,ASSPPAPRGSYEQY
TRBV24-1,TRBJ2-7,ATSDPGTGGYEQY
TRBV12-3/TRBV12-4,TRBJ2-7,ASSRRELAYEQY
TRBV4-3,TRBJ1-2,ASSPSPPGGYYGYT
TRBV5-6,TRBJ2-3,ASSIPGTQY
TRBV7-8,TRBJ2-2,ASSFPHANTGELF
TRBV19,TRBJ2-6,ASSILTSSGANVLT
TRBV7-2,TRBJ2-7,ASSLGRANYEQY